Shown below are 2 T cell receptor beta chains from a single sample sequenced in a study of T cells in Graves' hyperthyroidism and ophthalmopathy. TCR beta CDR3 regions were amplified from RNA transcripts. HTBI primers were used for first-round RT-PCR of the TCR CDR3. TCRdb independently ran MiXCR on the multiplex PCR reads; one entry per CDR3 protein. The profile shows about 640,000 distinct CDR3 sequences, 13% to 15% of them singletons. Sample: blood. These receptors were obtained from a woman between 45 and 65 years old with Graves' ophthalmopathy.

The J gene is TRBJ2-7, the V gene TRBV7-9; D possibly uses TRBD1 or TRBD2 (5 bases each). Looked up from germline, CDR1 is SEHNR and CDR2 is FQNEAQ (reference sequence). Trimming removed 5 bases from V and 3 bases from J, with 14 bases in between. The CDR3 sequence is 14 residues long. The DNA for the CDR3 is TGTGCCAGCAGCGATACCGGGACCTACTACGAGCAGTACTTC. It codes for CASSDTGTYYEQYF.

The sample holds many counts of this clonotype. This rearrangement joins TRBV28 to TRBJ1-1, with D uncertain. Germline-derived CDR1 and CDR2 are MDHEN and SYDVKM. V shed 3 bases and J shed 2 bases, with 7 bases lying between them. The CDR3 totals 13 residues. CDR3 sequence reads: CASSFFLNTEAFF. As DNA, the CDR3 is TGTGCCAGCAGTTTCTTCCTAAACACTGAAGCTTTCTTT.